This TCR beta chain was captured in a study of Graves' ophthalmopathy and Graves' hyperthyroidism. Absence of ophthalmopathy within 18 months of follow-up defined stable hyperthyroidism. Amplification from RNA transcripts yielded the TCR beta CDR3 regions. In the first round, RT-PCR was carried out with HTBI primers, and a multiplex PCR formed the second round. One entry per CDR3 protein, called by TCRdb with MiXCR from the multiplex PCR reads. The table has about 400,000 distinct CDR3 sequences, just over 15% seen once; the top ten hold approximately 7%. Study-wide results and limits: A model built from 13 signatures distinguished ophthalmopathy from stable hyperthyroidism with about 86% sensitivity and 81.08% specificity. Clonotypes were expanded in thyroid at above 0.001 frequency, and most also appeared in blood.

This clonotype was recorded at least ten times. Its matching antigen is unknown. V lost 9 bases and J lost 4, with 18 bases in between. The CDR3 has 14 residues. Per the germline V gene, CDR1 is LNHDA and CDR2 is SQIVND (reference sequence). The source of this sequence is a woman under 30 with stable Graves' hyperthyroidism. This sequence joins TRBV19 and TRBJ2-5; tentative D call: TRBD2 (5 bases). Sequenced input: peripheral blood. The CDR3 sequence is CASSGLISVETQYF. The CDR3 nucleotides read TGTGCCAGCTCAGGACTGATCTCGGTAGAGACCCAGTACTTC.